This T cell receptor beta chain was recorded in a study of identifying expanded T cells in peripheral blood. V lost 4 bases to trimming and J lost 1 base, with 10 bases between them. Germline CDR1 GTSNPN, CDR2 SVGIG (reference sequence). There are 13 residues in the CDR3. Using immunoSEQ multiplex PCR, the repertoire was profiled, and TCRdb retains in-frame clones only, with some absent. The table lists 100,000 or so clones, over 75% of them singletons, with 5.5% to 6.5% in the top ten. The chain uses TRBV30 and TRBJ1-1; no clear D. This clonotype was sampled from a person between 18 and 75 years old in good health. Sequences were obtained from blood. The CDR3 nucleotides are TGTGCCTGGACCATAGCTGGGAACACTGAAGCTTTCTTT. The encoded protein is CAWTIAGNTEAFF.